These 16 T cell receptor beta chains were all obtained from the same sample, sequenced in a study of cytomegalovirus exposure and HLA in healthy donors listed by TCRdb under 2017. Library preparation was by the immunoSEQ multiplex PCR assay. For the multiplex PCR, a mixture combining 60 forward primers for TCR Vbeta segments and 13 reverse primers for TCR Jbeta segments was used. The table comes from immuneACCESS by way of TCRdb, which keeps in-frame sequences with V and J called. Part of the clones is missing from these tables; in studies checked, under half for an unresolved V gene and the rest for unknown reasons. This sample's table contains about 35,000 clones. 3.5% to 5.5% of the sample belongs to the ten largest clones. Material for sequencing was PBMCs. Every receptor here comes from a middle-aged woman in good health and CMV-seropositive.

The chain uses TRBV10-2 and TRBJ1-1; a possible D gene is TRBD1 (6 bases). There are 15 residues in the CDR3. V was shortened by 3 bases and J by 3 bases, with 14 bases between the two germline ends. The germline gives CDR1 WSHSY, CDR2 SAAADI. CDR3 in amino acids: CASSEQGRVDTEAFF. CDR3 DNA: TGCGCCAGCAGTGAACAGGGTCGGGTAGACACTGAAGCTTTCTTT.

V gene TRBV5-4 combines with J gene TRBJ2-3, with TRBD1 identical over 7 bases. V gave up 4 bases and J gave up 3 bases; unmatched junction bases: 5. Germline V CDR1 and CDR2: SGHNT, YYREEE (reference sequence). This CDR3 is 14 amino acids long. The CDR3 loop reads CASSTSQGTDTQYF. For the CDR3, the DNA is TGTGCCAGCAGCACGTCACAGGGGACAGATACGCAGTATTTT.

The chain combines TRBV19 with TRBJ1-1; D possibly corresponds to TRBD1 (5 bases). V lost 5 bases and J 6 bases, leaving 19 bases between the germline ends. CDR1 and CDR2 (germline): LNHDA, SQIVND (reference sequence). The CDR3 is made up of 15 amino acids. The CDR3 DNA follows: TGTGCCAGTAGTGCCCGGGGATCGGGGGTCCCTGAAGCTTTCTTT. Residues: CASSARGSGVPEAFF.

V and J are TRBV6-1 and TRBJ1-5, with 10 bases lining up with TRBD1. The CDR3 totals 14 residues. Germline V lookup: CDR1 MNHNS, CDR2 SASEGT. After removal of 5 bases from V and 5 bases from J, the junction contained 3 bases not matched to a gene. For the CDR3, the DNA is TGTGCCAGCAGTTGGACAGGGGGTTATCAGCCCCAGCATTTT. This sequence encodes CASSWTGGYQPQHF.

This chain joins TRBV27 and TRBJ2-7; 9 nucleotides line up with TRBD1. Trimming at V came to 5 bases and at J to 5 bases, leaving 4 bases not matched to a gene. The CDR3 spans 13 residues. Germline V CDR1 and CDR2: MNHEY, SMNVEV (reference sequence). CDR3 nucleotides: TGTGCCAGCAGTCCCTGGGACAGGGACGAGCAGTACTTC. The encoded protein is CASSPWDRDEQYF.

V is TRBV7-2 and J is TRBJ1-1; 10 nucleotides align to TRBD1. Trimming cost V 5 bases and J 5 bases; bases outside gene matches: 5. The CDR3 is 14 amino acids. Germline values: CDR1 SGHTA, CDR2 FQGNSA. CDR3 loop: CASSPGTGETEAFF. The CDR3, as DNA: TGTGCCAGCAGCCCCGGGACAGGGGAAACTGAAGCTTTCTTT.

This rearrangement joins TRBV10-1 to TRBJ2-1; perhaps TRBD1 as D (6 bases). CDR3 size: 13 residues. CDR1 and CDR2 from the germline V gene are WNHNN and SYGVQD (reference sequence). The V gene lost 5 bases and the J gene lost 9 bases, with 14 bases spanning the gap. As DNA, the CDR3 is TGCGCCAGCAGTCTACAGGGTGGGAGTGAGCAGTTCTTC. This encodes CASSLQGGSEQFF.

The V gene is TRBV18, the J gene TRBJ1-4; 7 bases agree with TRBD1. V dropped 4 bases and J dropped 8; count of bases not matched to a gene: 7. In germline, CDR1 is KGHSH, CDR2 LQKENI. The CDR3 loop spans 14 amino acids. The CDR3 bases are TGTGCCAGCTCACGTTTGGGACAGACGGAAAAACTGTTTTTT. Protein: CASSRLGQTEKLFF.

The CDR3 coding sequence is TGTGCCAGCGGGAAAGGGGGCGAGACCCAGTACTTC. It yields the protein CASGKGGETQYF. This chain uses TRBV7-3 with TRBJ2-5; 7 bases fit TRBD1. CDR3 length: 12 residues. Trimming took 8 bases from V and 5 from J; bases not matched to a gene: 5. The germline V gene encodes CDR1 SGHTA and CDR2 FQGTGA.

V is TRBV7-3 and J is TRBJ1-2; 10 bases are a match to TRBD1. The V and J ends lost 4 bases and 6 bases, in that order; junction bases with no gene match: 2. Per the germline V gene, CDR1 is SGHTA and CDR2 is FQGTGA. CDR3 length equals 13 residues. The CDR3: CASSSGTGDGYTF. CDR3 DNA sequence: TGTGCCAGCAGCTCCGGGACAGGGGATGGCTACACCTTC.

V is TRBV4-3 and J is TRBJ1-5; TRBD1 might be the D (6 bases). Trimming removed 4 bases from V and 0 bases from J, with 7 bases in between. The CDR3 runs to 14 residues. Germline V gives CDR1 LGHNA, CDR2 YSLEER. The CDR3 loop reads CASSRQVSNQPQHF. In DNA, the CDR3 is TGCGCCAGCAGCCGACAGGTTAGCAATCAGCCCCAGCATTTT.

The CDR3 protein is CASRRGYDQPQHF. CDR3 DNA sequence: TGTGCCAGCAGGCGGGGTTACGATCAGCCCCAGCATTTT. This sequence joins TRBV6-1 and TRBJ1-5; no definite D call. The CDR3 is 13 residues long. The V end was cut by 6 bases, the J end by 5 bases, with 11 bases between. Germline V lookup: CDR1 MNHNS, CDR2 SASEGT.

The chain has TRBV30 and TRBJ2-7; TRBD2 matches 7 bases. This CDR3 has 14 residues. The germline CDR1 and CDR2 sequences are GTSNPN and SVGIG (reference sequence). The V and J ends lost 0 bases and 3 bases, in that order; junction bases with no gene match: 5. CDR3 in amino acids: CAWSVAGRIYEQYF. DNA for the CDR3: TGTGCCTGGAGTGTAGCGGGAAGAATCTACGAGCAGTACTTC.

This chain links TRBV7-9 with TRBJ2-7; 9 nucleotides line up with TRBD2. Trimming cost V 1 base and J 3 bases; bases outside gene matches: 7. This CDR3 has 16 residues. CDR1 is SEHNR and CDR2 is FQNEAQ in the germline V gene (reference sequence). CDR3 sequence (DNA): TGTGCCAGCAGCTTAGGTAGCGGGAGTATAGGCTACGAGCAGTACTTC. This gives the protein CASSLGSGSIGYEQYF.

The DNA for the CDR3 is TGCGCCAGCAGCCCTACGGGGGGACCTGGAAACACCATATATTTT. This codes for CASSPTGGPGNTIYF. This chain joins TRBV4-1 and TRBJ1-3; TRBD1 might be the D (5 bases). The CDR3 has 15 amino acids. Deletions cut 4 bases from V and 2 bases from J, with 12 bases between. CDR1 and CDR2 from the germline V gene are MGHRA and YSYEKL.

The chain combines TRBV4-3 with TRBJ2-7; 10 bases match TRBD2. CDR1 and CDR2 from the germline V gene are LGHNA and YSLEER. The CDR3 has 16 amino acids. Trimming at V came to 1 base and at J to 3 bases, leaving 6 bases not matched to a gene. As DNA, the CDR3 is TGCGCCAGCAGCCAAGGGGCTAGCGGGGGCGGCTACGAGCAGTACTTC. It specifies CASSQGASGGGYEQYF.